This TCR beta chain was profiled in a study of shared clonotypes between healthy human individuals. Study-wide findings and caveats: Estimated clonotype richness was generally higher in naive than memory subsets.

CDR3 size: 19 residues. Germline trimming cut 1 base from V and 4 bases from J; bases unmatched to any gene: 8. Germline loops: CDR1 SGHTA, CDR2 FQGNSA. This clone occurred once. Its antigen is undetermined. Original processing methods: ImmunoSEQ output lacked quality scores and full-length reads, limiting matched filtering. Some clones are missing from TCRdb's copy, which holds only in-frame ones; the method was immunoSEQ multiplex PCR. That table furnishes V, J and clone size, whereas the DNA furnished D and trimming. The sample carries 1.4 million to 1.5 million clones, approximately 97% recorded once.

The genes are TRBV7-2 and TRBJ2-3; 16 nucleotides match TRBD2. Source material: naive CD4+ T cells sorted from blood. The subset is: CD45RA+ positively selected. This TCR derives from a man aged 25 to 40 in good health. The CDR3 loop is CASSLEGLAGGPVADTQYF. CDR3 DNA sequence: TGTGCCAGCAGCTTAGAGGGACTAGCGGGAGGGCCTGTTGCAGATACGCAGTATTTT.